This entry describes one TCR beta chain. This clone's antigen is unknown. Per-base qualities were not stored, and no clone one base away is much larger. The immunoSEQ Assay, a bias-controlled multiplex PCR, was used to amplify TCRbeta CDR3 regions from genomic DNA. The authors' analysis ran thus. Nucleated cell counts per sample were estimated from amplification of reference gene primers within the assay. Sequence reads were collapsed and filtered to measure the absolute abundance of every unique TCRbeta CDR3 rearrangement. For each sample, productive Simpson clonality was calculated as the square root of Simpson's diversity index across productive rearrangements. TCRdb stores this immuneACCESS table with in-frame sequences only. Part of the clones is absent; in the studies checked, under half of the shortfall reflects unresolved V genes, and no reason is known for the rest. The DNA was the basis for D and trimming; V, J and clone size are from that table. The sample table records around 170,000 clones; 75% to 80% of these occur just once. About 15% of the sample belongs to the ten largest clones.

Each collaborating institution followed its own protocols to collect whole blood in K2EDTA tubes. For TCRbeta analysis, collaborators shipped samples in one of three forms: frozen whole blood, isolated PBMCs, or DNA extracted from either of those sample types. Including the terminal cysteine and phenylalanine, the CDR3 comprises 14 residues. The CDR3 DNA has 42 bases and is translated from base 1. Looking up the germline V gene yields CDR1 SGHRS and CDR2 YFSETQ. V ends up 7 bases short and J 6 bases short, with an unmatched junction base count of 9. This record belongs to a study of blood T cell repertoires in COVID-19 (dated by TCRdb to 2018 to 2020). With regard to the full study: Samples covering the acute and convalescent phases of COVID-19 were provided by collaborators in the United States, Italy and Spain. The material from the prospective study consisted of cDNA or gDNA derived from T cells, B-cell-depleted T cells, or PBMCs. Subjects who had been exposed to COVID-19, were actively infected with it, or had recovered from it provided the deeply sampled blood TCRbeta repertoires that made up the dataset. The repertoires were made available in a free public database intended to serve as a resource for research on the immune response to SARS-CoV-2. Samples came from the ongoing ImmuneRACE study (first 160 participants) plus 1,254 subjects from 6 global collaborators. A de-identified subject ID, COVID-19 status, age in years and sex were almost always included in the sample metadata. Where available, HLA class I and class II types were obtained from metadata supplied by the sample provider rather than from assay-based typing. Results the study describes overall, beyond this receptor: How much clinical and demographic metadata was included differed by source and by participant, and the metadata was provided uncurated.

The chain joins TRBV5-1 to TRBJ2-7, with TRBD2 identical over 11 junction bases. The sample consisted of peripheral blood. This clonotype originated in a woman of 80 years or more with acute or convalescent COVID-19. The CDR3 region has the sequence CASAGLAVGSEQYF. The sequenced DNA: TGCGCCAGCGCGGGACTAGCGGTTGGAAGCGAGCAGTACTTC.